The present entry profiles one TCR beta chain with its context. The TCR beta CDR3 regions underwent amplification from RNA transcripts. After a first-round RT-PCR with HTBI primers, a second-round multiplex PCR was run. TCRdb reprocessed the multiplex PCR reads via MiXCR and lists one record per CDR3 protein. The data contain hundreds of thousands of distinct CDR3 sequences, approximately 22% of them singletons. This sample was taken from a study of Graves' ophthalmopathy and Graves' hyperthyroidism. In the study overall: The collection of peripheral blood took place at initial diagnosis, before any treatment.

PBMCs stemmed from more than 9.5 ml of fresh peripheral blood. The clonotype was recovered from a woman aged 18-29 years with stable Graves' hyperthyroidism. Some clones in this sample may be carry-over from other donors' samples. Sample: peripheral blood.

The CDR3 DNA reads TGTGCCAGCTCAAGCCGGGACATAGGGAACACTGAAGCTTTCTTT. Protein product: CASSSRDIGNTEAFF. This chain joins TRBV18 and TRBJ1-1; weak D call: TRBD1 (6 bases). Germline CDR1 KGHSH, CDR2 LQKENI. The CDR3 is 15 residues long. The V and J ends lost 5 bases and 1 base respectively, with 14 bases between them. The variable domain in full, completed from reference TRBV18 and TRBJ1-1, reads NAGVMQNPRHLVRRRGQEARLRCSPMKGHSHVYWYRQLPEEGLKFMVYLQKENIIDESGMPKERFSAEFPKEGPSILRIQQVVRGDSAAYFCASSSRDIGNTEAFFGQGTRLTVV.